This TCR beta chain was identified during a study of T cells after yellow fever vaccination. Study results and caveats: The appearance of a small share of clonotypes in both CD4 and CD8 compartments was observed.

In this sample, this clonotype turned up a few times. Its antigen is currently unknown. TCRdb fed the 5' RACE reads into MiXCR, producing one record per CDR3 protein. This table holds 150,000 to 200,000 distinct CDR3 sequences, 9.5% to 12% found once. This CDR3 region has 14 residues. V was pared by 4 bases and J by 10 bases, with 20 bases between. Germline-derived CDR1 and CDR2 are SQVTM and ANQGSEA. Here the sequenced sample was CD8+ T cells sorted from PBMCs, taken 15 days after the yellow fever booster vaccination. The TCR comes from a man between 18 and 29 years old who received the YFV17D yellow fever vaccine. The rearrangement uses TRBV29-1 and TRBJ2-1, with D perhaps matching TRBD1 (6 bases). CDR3 coding DNA: TGCAGCGTTGGGACTCTAGAGATAACAGGGGAGCAGTTCTTC. Translation: CSVGTLEITGEQFF.